Each of the 17 T cell receptor beta chains below was sequenced from the same sample in a study of blood T cell repertoires in COVID-19. Produced via immunoSEQ multiplex PCR; TCRdb's table is partial and in-frame only. The top ten clones hold roughly 1.1% of a sample with some 400,000 clones, roughly four fifths of them seen once. The sample consisted of peripheral blood. Receptors were obtained from a human donor with acute or convalescent COVID-19. The donor label of this sample is uncertain.

The CDR3 loop reads CASSEFRTGANVLTF. The DNA for the CDR3 is TGTGCCAGCAGTGAATTCAGGACTGGGGCCAACGTCCTGACTTTC. V and J are TRBV2 and TRBJ2-6, with D uncertain. The V gene lost 2 bases and the J gene lost 2 bases, with 7 bases spanning the gap. The CDR3 is 15 residues long. Germline assignment: CDR1 SNHLY and CDR2 FYNNEI.

This clone was observed a few times. The chain couples TRBV15 to TRBJ1-5; 7 nucleotides match TRBD1. The trim removed 9 bases at V and 3 bases at J, leaving 5 bases unmatched. Per the germline V gene, CDR1 is LNHNV and CDR2 is YYDKDF (reference sequence). The CDR3 is 13 amino acids. The CDR3 coding sequence is TGTGCCACATATGGACAGGACAATCAGCCCCAGCATTTT. The encoded protein is CATYGQDNQPQHF.

The gene calls are TRBV28 and TRBJ1-3; 10 nucleotides agree with TRBD1. The junction had 12 bases not matched to a gene; V was cut back by 6 bases and J by 10 bases. The CDR3 is 15 amino acids. Per the germline V gene, CDR1 is MDHEN and CDR2 is SYDVKM. CDR3 DNA sequence: TGTGCCAGCAGCCTCCGGACAGGGGGTCGGCGTACCATATATTTT. It codes for CASSLRTGGRRTIYF.

V gene TRBV5-5 combines with J gene TRBJ1-5; 7 bases map to TRBD1. Germline CDR1 and CDR2: SGHKS and YYEKEE (reference sequence). The CDR3 spans 16 residues. V lost 1 base, J lost 7 bases, and 11 bases stayed unmatched. The CDR3 spells CASSLLTGDPGQPQHF. The CDR3 region has the DNA TGTGCCAGCAGCTTGCTTACAGGGGATCCGGGGCAGCCCCAGCATTTT.

This sequence joins TRBV4-1 and TRBJ1-2; D unclear. Germline V gene data show CDR1 as MGHRA and CDR2 as YSYEKL. V dropped 4 bases and J dropped 4 bases, with 16 bases sitting between them. The CDR3 sequence is 15 residues long. The CDR3 protein is CASSPAGQEVYGYTF. The CDR3 region has the DNA TGCGCCAGCAGCCCGGCGGGCCAGGAGGTCTATGGCTACACCTTC.

V gene TRBV29-1 combines with J gene TRBJ1-1; perhaps TRBD1 as D (6 bases). Germline-derived CDR1 and CDR2 are SQVTM and ANQGSEA. The CDR3 is 15 amino acids. V dropped 6 bases and J dropped 0 bases, with 17 bases sitting between them. For the CDR3, the DNA is TGCAGCGTGATTACAGGGAGCAATGTGAACACTGAAGCTTTCTTT. It specifies CSVITGSNVNTEAFF.

This chain joins TRBV3-1 (or the pseudogene TRBV3-2) and TRBJ1-2, with D hard to call. The CDR3 runs 15 residues. From germline, CDR1 is LGHDT and CDR2 YNNKEL (reference sequence). Trimming left V 0 bases short and J 4 bases short, with 12 bases between. DNA of the CDR3: TGTGCCAGCAGCCAAGATGGGCAGCCCCTCTATGGCTACACCTTC. Amino acid sequence: CASSQDGQPLYGYTF.

This chain links TRBV6-1 with TRBJ2-2, with 9 bases lining up with TRBD1. Per germline, CDR1 MNHNS and CDR2 SASEGT. V shed 3 bases and J 7 bases; nucleotides not matched to a gene: 6. This CDR3 contains 15 residues. CDR3 coding DNA: TGTGCCAGCAGTGATCGGACAGGGGCGGGCGGGGAGCTGTTTTTT. Amino acids: CASSDRTGAGGELFF.

Note on this clone: The same CDR3 also results from other DNA sequences found in this sample. This chain links TRBV24-1 with TRBJ2-1; 7 positions agree with TRBD2. Per germline, CDR1 KGHDR and CDR2 SFDVKD. The CDR3 has 14 residues. J gave up 1 base and V 7 bases, and 3 bases lay outside the gene matches. The CDR3 sequence is CATSRGGSYNEQFF. CDR3 bases: TGTGCCACCAGCCGCGGGGGTTCCTACAATGAGCAGTTCTTC.

There are a few counts of this clone. The chain couples TRBV5-1 to TRBJ2-5, with a possible D match to TRBD1 (6 bases). This CDR3 comprises 14 residues. Germline CDR1 reads SGHRS; CDR2 reads YFSETQ. Between the trimmed V and J ends, which lost 1 base and 2 bases, there was a span of 9 bases. CDR3 in amino acids: CASSLTGLQETQYF. CDR3 DNA sequence: TGCGCCAGCAGCTTGACAGGGCTTCAAGAGACCCAGTACTTC.

This chain links TRBV28 with TRBJ2-3, with unresolved D. The V and J ends lost 10 bases and 5 bases respectively, with 10 bases between them. Germline values: CDR1 MDHEN, CDR2 SYDVKM. The CDR3 has 11 residues. CDR3: CATKSKDTQYF. Written as DNA, the CDR3 is TGTGCCACCAAGAGTAAAGATACGCAGTATTTT.

This clone was recorded once. The V gene is TRBV11-2, the J gene TRBJ2-7, with D tentatively TRBD1 (5 bases). V lost 1 base to trimming and J lost 3 bases, with 7 bases between them. Germline CDR1 reads SGHAT; CDR2 reads FQNNGV. This CDR3 is 13 amino acids long. The CDR3 nucleotides are TGTGCCAGCAGCTTAGGGGGCGGCTACGAGCAGTACTTC. Its translation is CASSLGGGYEQYF.

The chain joins TRBV5-4 to TRBJ1-1; no clear D gene. This CDR3 contains 15 residues. With 1 base removed from V and 0 bases from J, the gap between germline ends came to 10 bases. Germline V CDR1 and CDR2: SGHNT, YYREEE (reference sequence). The CDR3, as DNA: TGTGCCAGCAGCTTGTCTCCAGATCTGAACACTGAAGCTTTCTTT. It specifies CASSLSPDLNTEAFF.

This chain joins TRBV19 and TRBJ2-7; TRBD1 aligns across 8 bases. J lost 7 bases, V lost 3 bases, and 11 bases had no gene match. The CDR3 is 15 amino acids. Germline V gene lookup returns CDR1 LNHDA and CDR2 SQIVND (reference sequence). The CDR3 region has the DNA TGTGCCAGTAGTATCCAGGGGGCACTTACGGGGGAGCAGTACTTC. Its protein is CASSIQGALTGEQYF.

The chain uses TRBV7-9 and TRBJ2-7; weak D call: TRBD1 (7 bases). V was clipped by 5 bases and J by 4 bases, with 15 bases between them. The CDR3 loop spans 14 amino acids. CDR1 and CDR2 (germline): SEHNR, FQNEAQ (reference sequence). The CDR3 region has the DNA TGTGCCAGCAGCCGCGCAGGGGGGTTTTACGAGCAGTACTTC. The encoded protein is CASSRAGGFYEQYF.

The V gene is TRBV27, the J gene TRBJ1-5; unclear D gene. Between the trimmed V and J ends, which lost 2 bases and 9 bases, there was a span of 14 bases. This CDR3 spans 14 amino acids. Germline loops: CDR1 MNHEY, CDR2 SMNVEV (reference sequence). The CDR3 here is CASSLTSGGPPQHF. The CDR3, as DNA: TGTGCCAGCAGTTTAACGTCAGGTGGGCCGCCCCAGCATTTT.

The CDR3 spells CASGPWTVLSTDTQYF. As DNA, the CDR3 is TGTGCCAGCGGACCCTGGACAGTTCTTAGCACAGATACGCAGTATTTT. V gene TRBV2 combines with J gene TRBJ2-3; D may be TRBD1 (6 bases). Trimming took off 8 bases at V and 0 bases at J, with 18 bases between the two ends. Germline V lookup: CDR1 SNHLY, CDR2 FYNNEI. The CDR3 extends over 16 amino acids.